The rows below give T cell receptor beta chains drawn from one sample of a study of Graves' ophthalmopathy and Graves' hyperthyroidism. MiXCR was run by TCRdb on the multiplex PCR reads, yielding one entry per CDR3 protein. Among about 480,000 distinct CDR3 sequences listed, 13% to 15% were seen once. Sequenced: blood. The receptors shown here come from a woman between 25 and 40 years old with Graves' ophthalmopathy. Each CDR3 is given with its conserved first and last residue. The D gene is left open where the match is weak. Clone size is not always given. Where it is, it says once, few, many or a class for expanded clones.

J	V	size	D	DNA	CDR3
TRBJ2-7	TRBV24-1	many	TRBD1	TGTGCCACCAGTTCGAACAGGGGTGGAGAGCAGTACTTC	CATSSNRGGEQYF
TRBJ2-7	TRBV7-2	many	TRBD2	TGTGCCAGCACCTCAGCCTTGCGGGGGGCCTACGAGCAGTACTTC	CASTSALRGAYEQYF
TRBJ1-6	TRBV6-1	many	NA	TGTGCCAGCAGTCCTACCGGGACTTCACCCCTCCACTTT	CASSPTGTSPLHF
TRBJ1-1	TRBV20-1	NA	NA	TGCAGTGCTAGGCCCTCGGCGTTGAGAGCTTGCTTT	CSARPSALRACF
TRBJ2-7	TRBV20-1	many	NA	TGCAGTGCGGCCAGTTCCTACGAGCAGTACTTC	CSAASSYEQYF
TRBJ1-1	TRBV10-3	many	TRBD1	TGTGCCATCAGTGACCCGGGACAGATGAACACTGAAGCTTTCTTT	CAISDPGQMNTEAFF
TRBJ1-5	TRBV28	many	NA	TGTGCCAGCAGCCAGGTCGGGACATCGAGCAATCAGCCCCAGCATTTT	CASSQVGTSSNQPQHF
TRBJ1-1	TRBV30	many	TRBD1	TGTGCCTGGAGTTACCCGGGACAGGGAGTTGGTTACACTGAAGCTTTCTTT	CAWSYPGQGVGYTEAFF
TRBJ2-2	TRBV6-4	many	NA	TGTGCCAGCAGTGAGAGCGGGACAGGAGGGGAGCTGTTTTTT	CASSESGTGGELFF
TRBJ1-2	TRBV2	many	NA	TGTGCCAGCAGCGCCGGGTGGGGAAAGCGCTACACCTTC	CASSAGWGKRYTF
TRBJ2-5	TRBV6-1	many	NA	TGTGCCAGCAGTGAAGGACAGAGGTACCAAGAGACCCAGTACTTC	CASSEGQRYQETQYF
TRBJ1-5	TRBV12-3/TRBV12-4	few	NA	TGTGCCAGCAGTGATTACATAGGAGATCAGCCCCAGCATTTT	CASSDYIGDQPQHF
TRBJ1-1	TRBV29-1	many	NA	TGCAGCGTCGTATCTGGGTCTCTGAACACTGAAGCTTTCTTT	CSVVSGSLNTEAFF
TRBJ1-1	TRBV3-1	few	NA	TGTGCCAGCAGCCACCCAAGACGATTCACTGAAGCTTTCTTT	CASSHPRRFTEAFF
TRBJ1-5	TRBV6-5	NA	TRBD1	TGTGCCAGCAGCGCACCGGGACAGGGTAAGGATCAGCCCCAGCATTTT	CASSAPGQGKDQPQHF
TRBJ1-2	TRBV2	many	TRBD1	TGTGCCAGCAGTGAGGACAGGCCCACCAGGATTTATGGCTACACCTTC	CASSEDRPTRIYGYTF
TRBJ1-1	TRBV19	NA	TRBD1	TGTGCCAGTCTCCCAGGGGGGAGGACTGAAGCTTTCTTT	CASLPGGRTEAFF
TRBJ1-1	TRBV12-3/TRBV12-4	many	TRBD1	TGTGCCAGCAGCCTACAGGGGAGCACTGAAGCTTTCTTT	CASSLQGSTEAFF
TRBJ1-6	TRBV27	many	NA	TGTGCCAGCAGTTTTCGGTTCCCTAATTCACCCCTCCACTTT	CASSFRFPNSPLHF
TRBJ1-2	TRBV3-1	NA	NA	TGTGCCAGCAGCCAAGAAACCGGCTACACCTTC	CASSQETGYTF
TRBJ2-6	TRBV6-5	NA	TRBD1	TGTGCCAGCATTACCGACGACAGGGCCTACTCCCTGACTTTC	CASITDDRAYSLTF
TRBJ2-7	TRBV20-1	few	NA	TGCAGTGCTAGAGAAAGAGATCTCTCCTACGAGCAGTACTTC	CSARERDLSYEQYF
TRBJ1-5	TRBV2	many	TRBD1	TGTGCCAGCAGTCCGTCGGAGGGGGCTAGGCAGCCCCAGCATTTT	CASSPSEGARQPQHF
TRBJ1-1	TRBV6-1	once	NA	TGTGCCAGCACCCGAGGTGGGCAGGGAGGAGAAGCTTTCTTT	CASTRGGQGGEAFF
TRBJ2-7	TRBV20-1	many	NA	TGCAGTGCTAGAGATCCATCTAGCGACTACGAGCAGTACTTC	CSARDPSSDYEQYF
TRBJ2-7	TRBV12-3/TRBV12-4	many	TRBD2	TGTGCCAGCAGCCTAGCGGGAGGAGCCTACGAGCAGTACTTC	CASSLAGGAYEQYF
TRBJ2-6	TRBV28	many	TRBD1	TGTGCCAGCAGCTCCGGGACAGGGGGTTATGGGGCCAACGTCCTGACTTTC	CASSSGTGGYGANVLTF
TRBJ1-6	TRBV20-1	many	NA	TGCAGTGCTAGGGGCAGTTTTTCGGATTCACCCCTCCACTTT	CSARGSFSDSPLHF
TRBJ2-5	TRBV7-9	many	NA	TGTGCCAGCAGCTTAATGACAGGAGAGACCCAGTACTTC	CASSLMTGETQYF
TRBJ1-5	TRBV11-1	many	NA	TGTGCCAGCAGCTTAGCGCATGGCAGGCAATCGAATTATAGCAATCAGCCCCAGCATTTT	CASSLAHGRQSNYSNQPQHF
TRBJ2-7	TRBV28	many	TRBD2	TGTGCCAGCAGTTTACCTAGCGGGGGCTACGAGCAGTACTTC	CASSLPSGGYEQYF
TRBJ1-2	TRBV12-3/TRBV12-4	NA	NA	TGTGCCAGCAGTTCGGGCCGGACCGGCTATGGCTACACCTTC	CASSSGRTGYGYTF
TRBJ1-5	TRBV28	few	NA	TGTGCCAGCAGTTTATTTTCGGGGTTCAATCAGCCCCAGCATTTT	CASSLFSGFNQPQHF
TRBJ2-6	TRBV25-1	many	NA	TGTGCCAGCAGCTCCGACAGGATCCTAAGCTCTGGGGCCAACGTCCTGACTTTC	CASSSDRILSSGANVLTF
TRBJ2-7	TRBV20-1	NA	TRBD1	TGCAGTGCTAGAGGGCAGGGGGCCAACGAGCAGTACTTC	CSARGQGANEQYF
TRBJ2-6	TRBV4-1	NA	NA	TGCGCCAGCAGCCAAGGTGGGGCAGGGGCCAACGTCCTGACTTTC	CASSQGGAGANVLTF
TRBJ1-1	TRBV12-3/TRBV12-4	many	NA	TGTGCCAGCAGTTTTAGCAGGAACACTGAAGCTTTCTTT	CASSFSRNTEAFF
TRBJ1-1	TRBV25-1	many	NA	TGTGCCAGCAGTGTTAGTCGAACTGAAGCTTTCTTT	CASSVSRTEAFF
TRBJ2-7	TRBV5-1	NA	TRBD1	TGCGCCAGCAGCATTGCACAGGGGAGTAGGTACGAGCAGTACTTC	CASSIAQGSRYEQYF
TRBJ2-2	TRBV12-3/TRBV12-4	NA	TRBD1	TGTGCCAGCAAACTCGGGACAGGGGCCACCGGGGAGCTGTTTTTT	CASKLGTGATGELFF
TRBJ2-1	TRBV6-1	many	NA	TGTGCCAGCAGTGAATTTGGCCGCCTGAGCTCCTACAATGAGCAGTTCTTC	CASSEFGRLSSYNEQFF
TRBJ2-6	TRBV12-3/TRBV12-4	few	NA	TGTGCCAGCAGTTTAGAATTCTCTGGGGCCAACGTCCTGACTTTC	CASSLEFSGANVLTF
TRBJ2-7	TRBV25-1	many	TRBD1	TGTGCCAGCAGTGAGTCCGCCCCCGGGACAGGGGTCTACGAGCAGTACTTC	CASSESAPGTGVYEQYF
TRBJ2-5	TRBV11-2	NA	TRBD2	TGTGCCAGCAGCTCCGCTCCGGGACTAGCGGGCCCTAATTTCCAAGAGACCCAGTACTTC	CASSSAPGLAGPNFQETQYF
TRBJ2-7	TRBV12-3/TRBV12-4	NA	NA	TGTGCCAGCAGTCTGGGAATCTACGAGCAGTACTTC	CASSLGIYEQYF
TRBJ2-6	TRBV19	many	NA	TGTGCCAGTAGTATCCCTTGGACGGACCACTCGGGGGCCAACGTCCTGACTTTC	CASSIPWTDHSGANVLTF
TRBJ2-2	TRBV29-1	many	TRBD2	TGCAGCGTTGGGGGGGGGAGCACCGGGGAGCTGTTTTTT	CSVGGGSTGELFF
TRBJ1-1	TRBV12-3/TRBV12-4	NA	NA	TGTGCCAGCAGCCCCCCCTGGGGGACTGAAGCTTTCTTT	CASSPPWGTEAFF